This section outlines one T cell receptor beta chain sequence together with its context. With a J-beta primer mix and a sample-barcoded 5' primer, a second PCR ran roughly 6 to 12 cycles. Using its own MiXCR run on the 5' RACE reads, TCRdb lists one record per CDR3 protein. The sample carries 1,800,000 or so distinct CDR3 sequences, 35% to 50% recorded once. These data belong to a study of blood T cells in healthy people across ages. Sequencing used blood. The receptor comes from a human donor in good health.

DNA for the CDR3: TGTGCCAGCAGCCAAGACCTCGCTAAGGGTAACTATGGCTACACCTTC. Amino acid sequence: CASSQDLAKGNYGYTF. The rearrangement uses TRBV3-1 and TRBJ1-2; D remains ambiguous. The CDR3 loop spans 16 amino acids. The ends were cut back, 0 bases at V and 1 base at J, with 12 bases in the middle. Germline lookup yields CDR1 LGHDT and CDR2 YNNKEL (reference sequence).